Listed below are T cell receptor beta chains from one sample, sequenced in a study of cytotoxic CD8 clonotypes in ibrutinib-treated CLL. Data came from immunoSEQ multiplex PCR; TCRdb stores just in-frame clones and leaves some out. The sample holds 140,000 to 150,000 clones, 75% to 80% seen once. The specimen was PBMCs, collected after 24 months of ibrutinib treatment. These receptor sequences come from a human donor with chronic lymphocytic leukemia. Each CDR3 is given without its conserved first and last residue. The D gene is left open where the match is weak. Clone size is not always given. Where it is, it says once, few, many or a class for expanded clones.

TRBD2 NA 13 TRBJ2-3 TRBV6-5 ASSYSGLDSDTQY
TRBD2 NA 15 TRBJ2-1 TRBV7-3 ASSLIGGTSDLNEQF
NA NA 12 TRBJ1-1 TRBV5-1 ASSPGDLNTEAF
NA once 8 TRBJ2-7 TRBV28 ASSFPFPT
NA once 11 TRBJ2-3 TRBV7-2 AKQGAAEATQY
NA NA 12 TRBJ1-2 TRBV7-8 ASSLARPGGGYT
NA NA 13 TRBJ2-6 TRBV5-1 ASSLGGSGANVLT
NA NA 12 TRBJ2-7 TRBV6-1 ASSVVDGAYEQY
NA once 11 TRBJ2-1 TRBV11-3 ASSLASGDEQF
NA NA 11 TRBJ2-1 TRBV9 ASSTRDHGEQF
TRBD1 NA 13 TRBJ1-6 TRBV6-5 ASSYWTGSGSPLH
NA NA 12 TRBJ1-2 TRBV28 ASSFESLNYGYT
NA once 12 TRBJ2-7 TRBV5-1 ASSIGGSTYEQY
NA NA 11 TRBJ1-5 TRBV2 ASTGTHNQPQH
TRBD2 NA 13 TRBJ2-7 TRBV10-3 AISKGLAGVGEQY
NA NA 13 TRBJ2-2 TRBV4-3 ASSQGLAQTGELF
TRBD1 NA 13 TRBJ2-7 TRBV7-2 ASSLNRGSSYEQY
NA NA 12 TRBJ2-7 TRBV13 ASTTGGRSYEQY
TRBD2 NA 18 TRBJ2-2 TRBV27 ASSFRTSGGARPTSGELF
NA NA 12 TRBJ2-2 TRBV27 ASSRGQNTGELF
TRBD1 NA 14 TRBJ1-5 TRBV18 ASSLFGTVSNQPQH
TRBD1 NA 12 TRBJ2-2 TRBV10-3 AISGTGTTGELF
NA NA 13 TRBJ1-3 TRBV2 ASRAGSAAGNTIY
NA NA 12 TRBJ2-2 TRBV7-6 ASSPIRISRELF
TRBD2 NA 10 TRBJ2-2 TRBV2 AGHRGAGELF
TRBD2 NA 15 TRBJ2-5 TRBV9 ASSPRLGRGGQETQY
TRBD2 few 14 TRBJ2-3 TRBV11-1 ASSLGASGMADTQY